The 2 T cell receptor beta chains listed next were all sequenced from one sample in a study of long-term antiretroviral therapy in people with HIV. Assay version v3.0 of immunoSEQ was used, and it was run at survey level. Sequenced by immunoSEQ multiplex PCR; TCRdb stores in-frame clones only, minus some. Here the sample spans tens of thousands of clones, about 80% being singletons. Sequenced here: unsorted PBMCs, sampled 0.7 years before starting antiretroviral therapy. The receptors stem from a man younger than 40 with HIV.

The chain links TRBV7-6 to TRBJ1-5; D not resolved. V was shortened by 1 base and J by 5 bases, with 12 bases between the two germline ends. The CDR3 has 15 residues. CDR1 is SGHVS and CDR2 is FNYEAQ in the germline V gene. CDR3 sequence reads: CASSLGGASYQPQHF. DNA for the CDR3: TGTGCCAGCAGCTTAGGCGGAGCCAGCTATCAGCCCCAGCATTTT. Full variable domain (outside the CDR3, taken from reference TRBV7-6 and TRBJ1-5): GAGVSQSPRYKVTKRGQDVALRCDPISGHVSLYWYRQALGQGPEFLTYFNYEAQQDKSGLPNDRFSAERPEGSISTLTIQRTEQRDSAMYRCASSLGGASYQPQHFGDGTRLSIL.

The CDR3 sequence: CASIRGTQYF. The CDR3 coding sequence is TGTGCCAGCATAAGGGGGACCCAGTACTTC. V usage is TRBV25-1 and J usage is TRBJ2-5, with a possible D match to TRBD1 (5 bases). This CDR3 has 10 residues. V dropped 7 bases and J dropped 7 bases, with 7 bases sitting between them. Germline V gives CDR1 MGHDK, CDR2 SYGVNS.